This is a list of T cell receptor beta chains from one sample in a study of T cells and Merkel cell carcinoma outcomes. Generated by immunoSEQ multiplex PCR, the TCRdb table keeps only in-frame clones and is missing some. The repertoire holds roughly 15,000 clones, with about four fifths as singletons. The sequenced sample was tumor tissue from Merkel cell carcinoma. These receptors were taken from a human donor with Merkel cell carcinoma. CDR3s include the opening cysteine and the closing phenylalanine or tryptophan. Each record gives: J gene, D gene, V gene, CDR3 protein, CDR3 DNA. D genes are given only for firm matches.

TRBJ2-3 TRBD1 TRBV5-1 CASSFGTGSTDTQYF TGCGCCAGCAGCTTCGGGACAGGGTCAACAGATACGCAGTATTTT
TRBJ1-2 - TRBV6-5 CASSSRPQGNNYGYTF TGTGCCAGCAGTTCCCGTCCCCAGGGGAATAACTATGGCTACACCTTC
TRBJ2-7 - TRBV5-1 CASSLWVTATYEQYF TGCGCCAGCAGCTTGTGGGTGACAGCGACCTACGAGCAGTACTTC
TRBJ1-2 TRBD1 TRBV19 CASTLDRYGGYTF TGTGCCAGTACCTTGGACAGGTATGGCGGCTACACCTTC
TRBJ2-7 TRBD1 TRBV30 CAWSPKGQGGGFEQYF TGTGCCTGGAGTCCGAAGGGACAGGGCGGTGGTTTTGAGCAGTACTTC
TRBJ2-1 TRBD2 TRBV28 CASSLVAGAYNEQFF TGTGCCAGCAGTTTAGTAGCGGGGGCTTACAATGAGCAGTTCTTC
TRBJ1-6 - TRBV19 CASSIRPGDSPLHF TGTGCCAGTAGTATACGGCCCGGGGATTCACCCCTCCACTTT
TRBJ2-7 - TRBV19 CASRAGRSYEQYF TGTGCCAGTAGGGCAGGGCGATCCTACGAGCAGTACTTC
TRBJ2-2 - TRBV6-5 CASSYDSGTGELFF TGTGCCAGCAGTTACGACTCCGGCACCGGGGAGCTGTTTTTT
TRBJ2-3 - TRBV11-2 CASSRGVSTQYF TGTGCCAGCAGCCGAGGGGTTAGTACGCAGTATTTT
TRBJ2-7 - TRBV2 CASSEGPHYEQYF TGTGCCAGCAGTGAAGGGCCGCACTACGAGCAGTACTTC
TRBJ2-2 - TRBV18 CASSPLAGTGELFF TGTGCCAGCTCACCACTTGCCGGTACCGGGGAGCTGTTTTTT